What follows are 3 T cell receptor beta chains derived from one specimen sequenced in a study of tumor and adjacent non-tumor tissue in lung cancer. No cell sorting was done before RNA was extracted from the tissue. TCRbeta libraries were built with three rounds of nested PCR, modified from ARM-PCR. Each CDR3 protein gets one entry after TCRdb re-called the multiplex PCR reads with MiXCR. The sample lists about 110,000 distinct CDR3 sequences; roughly 80% were seen once. Sequencing was done on a sample of lung tumor tissue. These TCRs come from a woman in her sixties with non-small cell lung cancer.

This clonotype was recorded a few times. A much larger clone differs from this one at a single base, so this may be a read error. The chain combines TRBV20-1 with TRBJ1-1, with a weak D call TRBD1 (6 bases). Trimming took 2 bases from V and 7 from J, leaving 17 bases between them. CDR3 length: 14 residues. Germline V gene data show CDR1 as DFQATT and CDR2 as SNEGSKA (reference sequence). The CDR3 loop reads CSARSTRGSIEAFF. CDR3 in DNA: TGCAGTGCTAGATCCACCAGGGGTAGCATTGAAGCTTTCTTT.

A word on this clonotype: A much more abundant neighbour one base away suggests this may be a read error. The CDR3 here is CSAPSGVGIDTQYF. CDR3 nucleotides: TGCAGTGCTCCTAGCGGGGTCGGCATAGATACGCAGTATTTT. The V gene is TRBV20-1, the J gene TRBJ2-3, with 9 bases fitting TRBD2. Germline CDR1 and CDR2: DFQATT and SNEGSKA (reference sequence). V lost 5 bases, J lost 5 bases, and 8 bases stayed unmatched. The CDR3 is made up of 14 amino acids.

This sequence joins TRBV19 and TRBJ1-6; TRBD1 might be the D (6 bases). CDR1 and CDR2 from the germline V gene are LNHDA and SQIVND (reference sequence). There are 14 residues in the CDR3. V lost 4 bases and J 7 bases, leaving 11 bases between the germline ends. The CDR3 is CASSNRQENSPLHF. In DNA, the CDR3 is TGTGCCAGTAGTAACCGACAGGAAAATTCACCCCTCCACTTT.